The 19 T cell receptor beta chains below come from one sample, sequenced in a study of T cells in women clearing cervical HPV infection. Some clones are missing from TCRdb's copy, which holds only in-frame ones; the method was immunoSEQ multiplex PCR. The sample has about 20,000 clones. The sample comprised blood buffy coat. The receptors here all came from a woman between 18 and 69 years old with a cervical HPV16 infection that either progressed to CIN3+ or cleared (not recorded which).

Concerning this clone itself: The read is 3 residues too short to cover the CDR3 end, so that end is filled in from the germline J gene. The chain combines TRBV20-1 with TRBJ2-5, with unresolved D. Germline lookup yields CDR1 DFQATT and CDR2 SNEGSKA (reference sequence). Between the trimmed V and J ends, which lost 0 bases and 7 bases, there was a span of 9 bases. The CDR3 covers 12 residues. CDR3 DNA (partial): TGCAGTGCTAGAGACCAACTGAGGACC. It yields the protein CSARDQLRT. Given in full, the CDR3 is CSARDQLRTQYF.

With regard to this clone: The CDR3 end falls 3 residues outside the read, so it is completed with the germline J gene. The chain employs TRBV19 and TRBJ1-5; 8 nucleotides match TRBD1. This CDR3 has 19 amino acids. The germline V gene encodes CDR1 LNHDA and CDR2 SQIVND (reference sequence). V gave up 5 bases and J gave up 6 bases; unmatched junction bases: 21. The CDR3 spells CASSPLGFTTRQGTQPQHF. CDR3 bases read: TGTGCCAGTAGTCCGCTGGGGTTTACCACGCGACAGGGGACTCAGCCC.

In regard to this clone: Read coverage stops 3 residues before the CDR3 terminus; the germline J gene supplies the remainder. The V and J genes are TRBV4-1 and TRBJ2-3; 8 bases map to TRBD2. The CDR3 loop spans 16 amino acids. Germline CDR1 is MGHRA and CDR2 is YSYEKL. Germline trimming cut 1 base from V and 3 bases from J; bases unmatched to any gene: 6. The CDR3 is CASSQAGGLGTDTQYF. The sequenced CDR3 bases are TGCGCCAGCAGCCAAGCGGGGGGGCTTGGTACAGATACG.

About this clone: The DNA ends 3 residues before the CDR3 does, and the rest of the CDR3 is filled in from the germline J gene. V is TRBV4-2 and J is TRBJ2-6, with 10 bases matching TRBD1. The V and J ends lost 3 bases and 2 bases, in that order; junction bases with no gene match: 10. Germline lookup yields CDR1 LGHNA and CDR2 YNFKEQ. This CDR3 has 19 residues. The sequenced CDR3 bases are TGTGCCAGCAGCCACCGACAGGGGGCAATTTGGACTGGGGCCAACGTC. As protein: CASSHRQGAIWTGANV. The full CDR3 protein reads CASSHRQGAIWTGANVLTF.

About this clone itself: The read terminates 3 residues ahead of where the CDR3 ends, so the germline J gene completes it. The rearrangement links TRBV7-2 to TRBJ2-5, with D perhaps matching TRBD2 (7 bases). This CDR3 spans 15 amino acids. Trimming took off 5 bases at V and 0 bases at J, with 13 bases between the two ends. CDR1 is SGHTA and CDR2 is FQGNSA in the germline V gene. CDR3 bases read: TGTGCCAGCAGCCGGAGGGGGGGGGACCAAGAGACC. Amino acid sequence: CASSRRGGDQET. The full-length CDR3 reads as CASSRRGGDQETQYF.

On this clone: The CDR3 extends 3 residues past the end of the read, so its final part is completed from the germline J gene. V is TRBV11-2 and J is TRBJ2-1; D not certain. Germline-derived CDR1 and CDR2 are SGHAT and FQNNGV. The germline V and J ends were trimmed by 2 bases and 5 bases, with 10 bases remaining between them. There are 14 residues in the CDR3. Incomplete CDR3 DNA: TGTGCCAGCAGCTTACTTGGCACCGACAATGAG. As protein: CASSLLGTDNE. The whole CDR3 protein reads CASSLLGTDNEQFF.

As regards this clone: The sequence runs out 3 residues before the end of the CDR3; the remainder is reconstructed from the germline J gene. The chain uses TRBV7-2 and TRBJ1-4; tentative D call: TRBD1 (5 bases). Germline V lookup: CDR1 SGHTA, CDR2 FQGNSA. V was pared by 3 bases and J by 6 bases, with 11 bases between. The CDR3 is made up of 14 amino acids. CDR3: CASSFRGEYEKLFF. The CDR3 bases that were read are TGTGCCAGCAGCTTTCGAGGGGAATATGAAAAA.

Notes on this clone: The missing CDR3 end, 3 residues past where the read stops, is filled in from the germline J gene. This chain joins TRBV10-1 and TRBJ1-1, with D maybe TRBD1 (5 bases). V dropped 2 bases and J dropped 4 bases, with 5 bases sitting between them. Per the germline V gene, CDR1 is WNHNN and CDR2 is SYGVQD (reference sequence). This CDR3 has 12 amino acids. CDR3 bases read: TGCGCCAGCAGTGAGGGGGCCACTGAA. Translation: CASSEGATE. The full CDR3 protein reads CASSEGATEAFF.

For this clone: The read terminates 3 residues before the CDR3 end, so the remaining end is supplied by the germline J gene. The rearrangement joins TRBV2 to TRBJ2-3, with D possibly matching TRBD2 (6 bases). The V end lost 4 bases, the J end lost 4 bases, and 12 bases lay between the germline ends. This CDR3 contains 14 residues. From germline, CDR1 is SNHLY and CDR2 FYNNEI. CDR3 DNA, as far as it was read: TGTGCCAGCAGTGTTGCAGGGACTTCAGATACG. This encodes CASSVAGTSDT. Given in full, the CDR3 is CASSVAGTSDTQYF.

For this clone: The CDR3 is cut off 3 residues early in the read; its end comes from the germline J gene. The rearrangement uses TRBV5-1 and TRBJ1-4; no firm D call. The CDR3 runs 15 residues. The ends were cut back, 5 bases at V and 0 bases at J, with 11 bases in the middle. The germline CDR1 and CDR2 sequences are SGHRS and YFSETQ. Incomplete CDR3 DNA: TGCGCCAGCAGTAACAGTCTTGCAACTAATGAAAAA. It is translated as CASSNSLATNEK. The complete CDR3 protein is CASSNSLATNEKLFF.

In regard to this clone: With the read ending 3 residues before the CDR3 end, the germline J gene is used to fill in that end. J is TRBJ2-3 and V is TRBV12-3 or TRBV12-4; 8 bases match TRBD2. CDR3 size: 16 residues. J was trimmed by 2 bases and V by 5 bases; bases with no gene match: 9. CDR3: CASSRGGQGFTDTQYF. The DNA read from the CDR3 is TGTGCCAGCAGTCGGGGGGGCCAAGGCTTCACAGATACG.

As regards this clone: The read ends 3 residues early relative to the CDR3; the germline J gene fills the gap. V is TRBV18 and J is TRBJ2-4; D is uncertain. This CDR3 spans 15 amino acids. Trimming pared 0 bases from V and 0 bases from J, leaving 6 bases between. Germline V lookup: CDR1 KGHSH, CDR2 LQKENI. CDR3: CASSPPALAKNIQYF. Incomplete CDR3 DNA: TGTGCCAGCTCACCACCGGCCCTAGCCAAAAACATT.

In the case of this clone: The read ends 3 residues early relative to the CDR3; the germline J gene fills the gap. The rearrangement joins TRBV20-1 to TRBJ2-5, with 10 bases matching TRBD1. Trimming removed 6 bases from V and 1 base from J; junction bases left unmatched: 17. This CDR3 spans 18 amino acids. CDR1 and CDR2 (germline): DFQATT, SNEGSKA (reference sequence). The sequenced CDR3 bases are TGCAGTGCCCTATCCGGGACAGGGGAGTTGGTGGGCCAAGAGACC. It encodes CSALSGTGELVGQET. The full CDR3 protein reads CSALSGTGELVGQETQYF.

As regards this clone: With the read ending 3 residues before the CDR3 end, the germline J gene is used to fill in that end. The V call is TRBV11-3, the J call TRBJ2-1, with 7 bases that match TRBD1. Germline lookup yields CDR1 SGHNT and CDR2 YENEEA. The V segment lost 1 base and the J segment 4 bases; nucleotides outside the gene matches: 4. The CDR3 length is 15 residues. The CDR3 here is CASSLAGTEYNEQFF. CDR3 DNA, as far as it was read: TGTGCCAGCAGCTTAGCTGGGACAGAGTACAATGAG.

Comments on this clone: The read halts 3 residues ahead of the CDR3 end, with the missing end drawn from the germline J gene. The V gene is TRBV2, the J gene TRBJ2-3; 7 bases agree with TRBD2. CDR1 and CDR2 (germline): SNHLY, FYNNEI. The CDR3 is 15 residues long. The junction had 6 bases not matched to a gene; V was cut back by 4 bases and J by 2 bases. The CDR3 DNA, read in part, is TGTGCCAGCAGTGTAACGGGGGGAAACACAGATACG. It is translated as CASSVTGGNTDT. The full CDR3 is CASSVTGGNTDTQYF.

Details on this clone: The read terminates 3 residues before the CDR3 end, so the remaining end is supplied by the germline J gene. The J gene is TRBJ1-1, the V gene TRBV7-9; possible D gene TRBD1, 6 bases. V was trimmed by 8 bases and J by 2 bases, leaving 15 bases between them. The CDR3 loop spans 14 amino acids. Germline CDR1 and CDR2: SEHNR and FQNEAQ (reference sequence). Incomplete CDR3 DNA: TGTGCCAGCGTATTGGGGGGGGCAAACACTGAA. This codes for CASVLGGANTE. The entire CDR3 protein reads CASVLGGANTEAFF.

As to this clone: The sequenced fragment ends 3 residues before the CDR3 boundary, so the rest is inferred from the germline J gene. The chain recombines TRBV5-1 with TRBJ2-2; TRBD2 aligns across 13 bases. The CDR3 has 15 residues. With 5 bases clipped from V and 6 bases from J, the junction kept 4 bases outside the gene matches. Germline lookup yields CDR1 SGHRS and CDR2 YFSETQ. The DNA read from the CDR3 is TGCGCCAGCAGATCGGGACTAGCGGGGCCCGGGGAG. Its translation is CASRSGLAGPGE. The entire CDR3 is CASRSGLAGPGELFF.

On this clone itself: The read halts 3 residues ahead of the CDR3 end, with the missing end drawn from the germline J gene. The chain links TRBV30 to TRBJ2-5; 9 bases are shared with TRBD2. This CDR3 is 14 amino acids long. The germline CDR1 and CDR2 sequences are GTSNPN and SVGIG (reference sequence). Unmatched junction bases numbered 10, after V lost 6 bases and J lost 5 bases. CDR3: CACWEGGGAETQYF. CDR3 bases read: TGTGCCTGCTGGGAAGGCGGGGGGGCCGAGACC.

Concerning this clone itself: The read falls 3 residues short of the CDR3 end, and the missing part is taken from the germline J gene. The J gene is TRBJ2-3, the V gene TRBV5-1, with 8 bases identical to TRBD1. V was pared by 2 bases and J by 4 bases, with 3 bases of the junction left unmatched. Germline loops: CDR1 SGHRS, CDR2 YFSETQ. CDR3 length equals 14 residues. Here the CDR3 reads CASSFVQGADTQYF. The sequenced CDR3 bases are TGCGCCAGCAGCTTCGTACAGGGGGCAGATACG.